This TCR beta chain was retrieved from a study of blood T cell repertoires in COVID-19. Study overall: Donors in the United States, Italy and Spain gave samples during acute or convalescent COVID-19. T cells, B-cell-depleted T cells, or PBMCs provided the cDNA or gDNA that served as material.

V was clipped by 5 bases and J by 4 bases, with 15 bases between them. Germline CDR1 and CDR2: SGHTA and FQGNSA. The CDR3 consists of 15 residues. Original handling: Amplification from reference gene primers served as the basis for estimated nucleated cell counts. The assay was immunoSEQ multiplex PCR, and TCRdb's table has in-frame clones only and misses some. V and J calls and clone size are those listed in that table; D and trimming were worked out from the DNA. The top ten hold roughly 5% of the sample, which has more than 250,000 clones, approximately 85% seen once. This TCR was sampled from a man aged 50-59 years with active or convalescent COVID-19. Sequencing was performed on peripheral blood. J is TRBJ2-1 and V is TRBV7-2, with a possible D match to TRBD1 (5 bases). This CDR3 reads CASSPGQPGYNEQFF. In DNA form, the CDR3 reads TGTGCCAGCAGCCCAGGACAACCAGGATACAATGAGCAGTTCTTC.